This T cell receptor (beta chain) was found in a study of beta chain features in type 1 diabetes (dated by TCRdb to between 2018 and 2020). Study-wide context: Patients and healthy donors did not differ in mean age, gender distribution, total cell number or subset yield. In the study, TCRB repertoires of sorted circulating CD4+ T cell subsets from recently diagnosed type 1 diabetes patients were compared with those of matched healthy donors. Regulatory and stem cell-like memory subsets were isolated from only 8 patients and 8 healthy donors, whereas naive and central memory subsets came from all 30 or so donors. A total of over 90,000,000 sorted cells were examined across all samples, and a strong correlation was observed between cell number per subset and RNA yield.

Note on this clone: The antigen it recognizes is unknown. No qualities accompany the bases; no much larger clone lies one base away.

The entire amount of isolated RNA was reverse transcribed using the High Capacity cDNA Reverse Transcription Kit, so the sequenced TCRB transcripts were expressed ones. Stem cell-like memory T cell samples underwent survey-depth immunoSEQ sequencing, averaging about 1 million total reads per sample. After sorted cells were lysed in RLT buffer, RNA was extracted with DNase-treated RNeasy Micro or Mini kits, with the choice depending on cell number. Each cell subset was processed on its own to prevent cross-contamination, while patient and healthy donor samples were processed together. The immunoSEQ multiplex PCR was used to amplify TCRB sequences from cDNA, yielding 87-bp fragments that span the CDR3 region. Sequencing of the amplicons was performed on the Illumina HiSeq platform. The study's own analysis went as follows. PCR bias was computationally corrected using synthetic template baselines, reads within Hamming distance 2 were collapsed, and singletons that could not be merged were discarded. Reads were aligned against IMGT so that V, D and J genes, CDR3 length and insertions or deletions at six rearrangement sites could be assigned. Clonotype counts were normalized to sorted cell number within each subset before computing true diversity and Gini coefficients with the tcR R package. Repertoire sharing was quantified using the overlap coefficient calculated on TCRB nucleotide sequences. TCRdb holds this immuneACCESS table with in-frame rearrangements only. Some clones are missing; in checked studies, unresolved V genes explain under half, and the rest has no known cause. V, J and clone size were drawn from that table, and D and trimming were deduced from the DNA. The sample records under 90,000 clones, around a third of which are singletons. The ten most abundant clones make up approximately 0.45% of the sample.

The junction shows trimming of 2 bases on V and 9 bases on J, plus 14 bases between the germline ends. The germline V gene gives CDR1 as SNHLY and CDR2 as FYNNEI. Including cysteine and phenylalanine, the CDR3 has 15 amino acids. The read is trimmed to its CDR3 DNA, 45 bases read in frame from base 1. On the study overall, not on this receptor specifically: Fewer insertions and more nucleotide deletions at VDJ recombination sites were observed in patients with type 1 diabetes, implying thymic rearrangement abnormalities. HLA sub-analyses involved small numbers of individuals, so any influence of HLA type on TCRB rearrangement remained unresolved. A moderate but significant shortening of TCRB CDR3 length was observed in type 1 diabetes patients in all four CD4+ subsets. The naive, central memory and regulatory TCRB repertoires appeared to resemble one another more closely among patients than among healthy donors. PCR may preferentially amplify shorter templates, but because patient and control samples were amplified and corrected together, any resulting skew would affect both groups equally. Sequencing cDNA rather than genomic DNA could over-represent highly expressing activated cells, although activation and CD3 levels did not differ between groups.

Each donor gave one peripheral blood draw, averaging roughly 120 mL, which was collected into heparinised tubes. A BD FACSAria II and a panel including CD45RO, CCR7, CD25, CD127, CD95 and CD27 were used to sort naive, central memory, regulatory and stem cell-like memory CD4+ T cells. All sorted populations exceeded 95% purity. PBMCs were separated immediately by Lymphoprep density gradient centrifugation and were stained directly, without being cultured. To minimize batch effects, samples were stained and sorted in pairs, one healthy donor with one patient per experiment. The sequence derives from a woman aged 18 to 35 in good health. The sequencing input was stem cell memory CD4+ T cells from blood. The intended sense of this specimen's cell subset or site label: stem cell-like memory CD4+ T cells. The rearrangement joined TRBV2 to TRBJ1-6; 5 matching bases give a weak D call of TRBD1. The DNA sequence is TGTGCCAGCAGTGAACGGGACGGCGGGGGTTCACCCCTCCACTTT. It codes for CASSERDGGGSPLHF.